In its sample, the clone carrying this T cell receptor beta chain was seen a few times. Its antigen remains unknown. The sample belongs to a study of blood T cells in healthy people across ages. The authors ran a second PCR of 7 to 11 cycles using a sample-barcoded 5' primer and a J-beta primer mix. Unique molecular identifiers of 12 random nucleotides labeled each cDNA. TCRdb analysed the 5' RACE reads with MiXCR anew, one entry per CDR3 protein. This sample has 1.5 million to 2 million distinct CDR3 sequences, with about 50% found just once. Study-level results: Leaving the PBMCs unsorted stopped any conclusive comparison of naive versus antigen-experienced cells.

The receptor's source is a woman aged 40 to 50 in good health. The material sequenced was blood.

This CDR3 is CASSRSTRGGDETQYF. The CDR3 region has the DNA TGTGCCAGCAGCCGGAGCACTAGGGGCGGTGATGAGACCCAGTACTTC. The chain couples TRBV4-2 to TRBJ2-5; D tentatively reads TRBD1 or TRBD2 (5 bases each). V dropped 4 bases and J dropped 5 bases, with 20 bases sitting between them. Germline CDR1 reads LGHNA; CDR2 reads YNFKEQ. The CDR3 spans 16 residues.